This T cell receptor beta chain was sequenced for a study of blood T cell repertoires in COVID-19. Overall study context: COVID-19 samples from acute and convalescent phases originated in the United States, Italy and Spain.

The method was immunoSEQ multiplex PCR; TCRdb's version includes in-frame clones alone and lacks a portion of them. The sample lists a few hundred thousand clones; 88% were seen once. CDR3 size: 18 residues. The TCR was taken from a woman between 40 and 50 years old who had recovered from COVID-19. The V and J genes are TRBV21-1 and TRBJ1-1. TRBV21-1 is noted as a pseudogene. The sequenced material came from peripheral blood. The CDR3: CASSKMRGYGQGGTEAFF. In nucleotides, the CDR3 is TGTGCCAGCAGCAAAATGCGGGGATATGGGCAGGGCGGGACTGAAGCTTTCTTT.